These 24 T cell receptor beta chains were sequenced from one sample in a study of vaccination effects on CD4 cells after COVID-19. Sequencing was performed with immunoSEQ multiplex PCR; in TCRdb, only in-frame clones are kept and a portion is missing. This table has 26,000 or so clones, roughly 80% appearing once. Viral peptide pools were used in the ViraFEST assay to expand antigen-specific CD4+ T cells, and sequencing came afterward. With 10 to 11 days of culture completed, CD4+ T cells were isolated. Vaccination of participants consisted of two doses of either the BNT162b2 or mRNA-1273 vaccine. What these receptors recognize is not known. The sequencing here drew on CD4+ T cells from PBMCs cultured with HCoV-NL63 spike peptides, taken after COVID-19 vaccination. The receptors were gathered from a human donor who received a COVID-19 vaccine. Some clones in this sample may be carry-over from other donors' samples.

The chain is built from TRBV7-2 and TRBJ2-1; tentative D call: TRBD2 (6 bases). The CDR3 totals 13 residues. Germline CDR1 and CDR2: SGHTA and FQGNSA. Trimming removed 5 bases from V and 4 bases from J, with 9 bases in between. CDR3 residues: CASSLSGYNEQFF. The CDR3 DNA follows: TGTGCCAGCAGCCTCAGCGGGTACAATGAGCAGTTCTTC.

The rearrangement joins TRBV6-2 or TRBV6-3 to TRBJ1-6; TRBD1 aligns across 12 bases. Germline lookup yields CDR1 MNHEY and CDR2 SVGEGT. J was trimmed by 7 bases and V by 2 bases; bases with no gene match: 6. The CDR3 has 17 residues. The chain's CDR3 is CASSYARDRGRNSPLHF. The DNA for the CDR3 is TGTGCCAGCAGTTACGCCCGGGACAGGGGGCGAAATTCACCCCTCCACTTT.

This clone was seen more than once but under ten times. The rearrangement joins TRBV19 to TRBJ2-7, with D unclear. Germline V gives CDR1 LNHDA, CDR2 SQIVND (reference sequence). V lost 5 bases and J 3 bases, leaving 11 bases between the germline ends. The CDR3 sequence is 13 residues long. Here the CDR3 DNA reads TGTGCCAGTAGTCAGACGGTCGACTACGAGCAGTACGTC. It codes for CASSQTVDYEQYV.

The chain joins TRBV7-2 to TRBJ1-1, with TRBD1 matching 10 bases. The V segment lost 5 bases and the J segment 5 bases; nucleotides outside the gene matches: 11. Germline V gene data show CDR1 as SGHTA and CDR2 as FQGNSA. This CDR3 region has 16 residues. Here the CDR3 reads CASSARRQGAGTEAFF. DNA of the CDR3: TGTGCCAGCAGCGCCCGGCGACAGGGGGCCGGGACTGAAGCTTTCTTT.

The V call is TRBV7-2, the J call TRBJ2-1; D ambiguous. This CDR3 has 15 amino acids. Germline values: CDR1 SGHTA, CDR2 FQGNSA. Trimming took 0 bases from V and 8 from J, leaving 14 bases between them. The CDR3 region is CASSLALVAPDEQFF. The CDR3 coding sequence is TGTGCCAGCAGCTTAGCGCTAGTGGCCCCCGATGAGCAGTTCTTC.

The rearrangement uses TRBV7-8 and TRBJ2-7; D gene uncertain. The germline V and J ends were trimmed by 5 bases and 3 bases, with 17 bases remaining between them. From germline, CDR1 is SGHVS and CDR2 FQNEAQ. CDR3 length equals 15 residues. CDR3 sequence reads: CASSPSYGGFYEQYV. The CDR3 bases are TGTGCCAGCAGCCCGTCCTACGGCGGCTTCTACGAGCAGTACGTC.

The chain uses TRBV5-6 and TRBJ2-1; 10 bases agree with TRBD2. There are 16 residues in the CDR3. V lost 0 bases to trimming and J lost 9 bases; unmatched junction nucleotides: 9. In germline, CDR1 is SGHDT, CDR2 YYEEEE. This CDR3 is CASSLDVAGGPVEQFF. CDR3 DNA: TGTGCCAGCAGCTTGGATGTAGCGGGGGGTCCGGTTGAGCAGTTCTTC.

This chain uses TRBV7-2 with TRBJ2-2, with D unresolved. This CDR3 comprises 14 residues. Between the trimmed V and J ends, which lost 4 bases and 7 bases, there was a span of 13 bases. Germline V gives CDR1 SGHTA, CDR2 FQGNSA. The CDR3 loop is CASSSRLGRGELFF. The CDR3 nucleotides read TGTGCCAGCAGCTCCCGACTGGGTCGCGGGGAGCTGTTTTTT.

V is TRBV29-1 and J is TRBJ1-5; possibly TRBD1 for D (6 bases). CDR1 is SQVTM, CDR2 ANQGSEA, per germline. This CDR3 contains 13 residues. V was clipped by 4 bases and J by 0 bases, with 7 bases between them. CDR3 protein: CSVGGPSNQPQHF. The CDR3 DNA reads as TGCAGCGTTGGGGGGCCTAGCAATCAGCCCCAGCATTTT.

This chain uses TRBV5-6 with TRBJ2-1; D could derive from TRBD1 or TRBD2 (7 bases each). Trimming cost V 2 bases and J 6 bases, with 15 bases left between them. CDR3 length: 15 amino acids. Per germline, CDR1 SGHDT and CDR2 YYEEEE. The CDR3 sequence is CASSFFGRGGNEQFF. In nucleotides, the CDR3 is TGTGCCAGCAGCTTTTTTGGCAGGGGGGGCAATGAGCAGTTCTTC.

The V call is TRBV6-5, the J call TRBJ2-5, with D possibly being TRBD1 or TRBD2 (5 bases each). Trimming took off 0 bases at V and 7 bases at J, with 15 bases between the two ends. The germline V gene encodes CDR1 MNHEY and CDR2 SVGAGI. The CDR3 totals 15 residues. The CDR3 spells CASSYSWDPSGTQYF. The CDR3 DNA is TGTGCCAGCAGTTACTCGTGGGACCCCTCAGGGACCCAGTACTTC.

The chain carries TRBV4-1 and TRBJ1-5; 7 bases are a match to TRBD1. J was trimmed by 7 bases and V by 2 bases; bases with no gene match: 8. Germline assignment: CDR1 MGHRA and CDR2 YSYEKL. The CDR3 runs 15 residues. The CDR3 sequence is CASSQTQGLRQPQHF. As DNA, the CDR3 is TGCGCCAGCAGCCAAACACAGGGGCTTCGGCAGCCCCAGCATTTT.

The genes are TRBV6-5 and TRBJ1-1; D not resolved. The germline gives CDR1 MNHEY, CDR2 SVGAGI. The CDR3 is 12 residues long. The ends were cut back, 6 bases at V and 1 base at J, with 6 bases in the middle. Here the CDR3 reads CASRQGNTEAFF. The CDR3 DNA sequence: TGTGCCAGCAGACAAGGGAACACTGAAGCTTTCTTT.

The rearrangement uses TRBV24-1 and TRBJ2-3, with D possibly being TRBD1 (6 bases). The CDR3 has 13 residues. V lost 3 bases, J lost 7 bases, and 10 bases lay in between. Germline V CDR1 and CDR2: KGHDR, SFDVKD. CDR3 bases: TGTGCCACCAGTGATACAGGGTTATATACGCAGTATTTT. Translating it yields CATSDTGLYTQYF.

The chain combines TRBV7-2 with TRBJ1-2; 7 bases align to TRBD1. The germline V gene encodes CDR1 SGHTA and CDR2 FQGNSA. After removal of 5 bases from V and 4 bases from J, the junction contained 10 bases not matched to a gene. The CDR3 covers 15 residues. The CDR3 sequence is CASSPGGGGLYGYTF. Here the CDR3 DNA reads TGTGCCAGCAGCCCCGGTGGAGGGGGCCTCTATGGCTACACCTTC.

The CDR3, as DNA: TGCGCCAGCAGTGAAGGAGGGTTGGAGACCCAGTACTTC. Amino acids: CASSEGGLETQYF. This rearrangement joins TRBV10-1 to TRBJ2-5; a weak D match, TRBD2 (6 bases). The CDR3 length is 13 residues. The V gene's germline CDR1 is WNHNN and CDR2 SYGVQD (reference sequence). The V and J ends lost 3 bases and 5 bases respectively, with 10 bases between them.

This rearrangement joins TRBV5-4 to TRBJ2-1; D remains unclear. Trimming left V 1 base short and J 6 bases short, with 11 bases between. CDR1 SGHNT and CDR2 YYREEE come from the germline V gene (reference sequence). CDR3 length equals 14 residues. CDR3 nucleotides: TGTGCCAGCAGCTTGTCAATCCTTGGCAATGAGCAGTTCTTC. Amino acid sequence: CASSLSILGNEQFF.

This chain joins TRBV18 and TRBJ2-6; D perhaps matches TRBD1 (6 bases). The germline V gene has CDR1 KGHSH and CDR2 LQKENI. V lost 1 base, J lost 3 bases, and 10 bases lay in between. The CDR3 covers 16 residues. Written as DNA, the CDR3 is TGTGCCAGCTCACCACTTCAGGGGAGTGGGGCCAACGTCCTGACTTTC. This codes for CASSPLQGSGANVLTF. Supplemented by reference TRBV18 and TRBJ2-6, the full variable domain reads NAGVMQNPRHLVRRRGQEARLRCSPMKGHSHVYWYRQLPEEGLKFMVYLQKENIIDESGMPKERFSAEFPKEGPSILRIQQVVRGDSAAYFCASSPLQGSGANVLTFGAGSRLTVL.

The chain couples TRBV24-1 to TRBJ2-2; TRBD2 matches at 7 bases. CDR1 and CDR2 (germline): KGHDR, SFDVKD. The CDR3 covers 14 residues. After removal of 7 bases from V and 5 bases from J, the junction contained 6 bases not matched to a gene. CDR3 amino acids: CATRSGAGTGELFF. DNA for the CDR3: TGTGCCACCAGATCGGGAGCGGGAACCGGGGAGCTGTTTTTT.

The chain is built from TRBV5-1 and TRBJ2-3, with D unclear. The CDR3 length is 16 residues. Germline loops: CDR1 SGHRS, CDR2 YFSETQ. Trimming stripped 0 bases from V and 1 base from J, with 12 bases between. Here the CDR3 reads CASSLGLLLGTDTQYF. The CDR3 DNA reads TGCGCCAGCAGCTTGGGACTCCTTCTCGGCACAGATACGCAGTATTTT.

The chain recombines TRBV20-1 with TRBJ1-1, with D tentatively TRBD1 (6 bases). V was cut by 7 bases and J by 1 base, with 7 bases left in between. The CDR3 has 11 amino acids. CDR1 and CDR2 from the germline V gene are DFQATT and SNEGSKA (reference sequence). As DNA, the CDR3 is TGCAGTGAGACAGGGAACACTGAAGCTTTCTTT. This codes for CSETGNTEAFF.

The V call is TRBV9, the J call TRBJ2-5; TRBD1 matches at 9 bases. Losses at the gene ends were 3 bases for V and 2 bases for J; bases not matched to a gene: 5. CDR3 length: 15 residues. CDR1 SGDLS and CDR2 YYNGEE come from the germline V gene. CDR3 DNA: TGTGCCAGCAGCGCTTTAGGGACAGGGCAAGAGACCCAGTACTTC. This codes for CASSALGTGQETQYF.

The J gene is TRBJ1-2, the V gene TRBV29-1; a weak D match, TRBD1 (6 bases). Trimming cost V 7 bases and J 10 bases, with 16 bases left between them. This CDR3 comprises 11 residues. Germline V gene sequence: CDR1 SQVTM, CDR2 ANQGSEA. DNA for the CDR3: TGCAGCGCCGGGCAACAGGGAGCCTACACCTTC. It yields the protein CSAGQQGAYTF.

The chain has TRBV11-2 and TRBJ1-1; D is possibly TRBD1 (6 bases). V was trimmed by 6 bases and J by 4 bases, leaving 18 bases between them. The CDR3 runs 15 residues. The V gene's germline CDR1 is SGHAT and CDR2 FQNNGV. CDR3 nucleotide sequence: TGTGCCAGCAGGACCGCCGGGACCAGGGGCACTGAAGCTTTCTTT. This translates into CASRTAGTRGTEAFF.